These 8 T cell receptor beta chains were sequenced from one sample in a study of blood T cells in healthy people across ages. For the second PCR, which ran for about 6 to 12 cycles, a sample-barcoded 5' primer and a J-beta primer mix were used. TCRdb processed the 5' RACE reads anew with MiXCR; each CDR3 protein has one entry. The table has almost 1 million distinct CDR3 sequences, about 53% seen once. The sequencing sample was made of blood. The receptors were sampled from a woman in her sixties or seventies in good health.

The V and J genes are TRBV28 and TRBJ2-7, with 10 bases identical to TRBD2. The germline V gene encodes CDR1 MDHEN and CDR2 SYDVKM. Unmatched junction bases numbered 4, after V lost 6 bases and J lost 2 bases. This CDR3 region has 14 residues. CDR3 amino acids: CASRESGRAYEQYF. CDR3 in DNA: TGTGCCAGCAGGGAGAGCGGGAGGGCCTACGAGCAGTACTTC. The variable domain in full, completed from reference TRBV28 and TRBJ2-7, reads DVKVTQSSRYLVKRTGEKVFLECVQDMDHENMFWYRQDPGLGLRLIYFSYDVKMKEKGDIPEGYSVSREKKERFSLILESASTNQTSMYLCASRESGRAYEQYFGPGTRLTVT.

The J gene is TRBJ1-5, the V gene TRBV20-1, with TRBD1 matching 7 bases. J lost 6 bases, V lost 3 bases, and 11 bases had no gene match. Germline V gene data show CDR1 as DFQATT and CDR2 as SNEGSKA (reference sequence). This CDR3 has 15 residues. CDR3 in DNA: TGCAGTGCTAGTGACACCGAGACAGGGATTCAGCCCCAGCATTTT. It yields the protein CSASDTETGIQPQHF.

The CDR3 bases are TGTGCCACCAGTGATCCCGGACTAGCGGTGACAAATGAGCAGTTCTTC. Translating it yields CATSDPGLAVTNEQFF. V and J are TRBV24-1 and TRBJ2-7; the match to TRBD2 covers 10 bases. The DNA end is more similar to TRBJ2-1, so the J call may be wrong. Germline loops: CDR1 KGHDR, CDR2 SFDVKD. The CDR3 sequence is 16 residues long.

This chain connects TRBV6-6 to TRBJ2-3; the D gene could be TRBD1 or TRBD2 (5 bases each). With 4 bases removed from V and 3 bases from J, the gap between germline ends came to 14 bases. The CDR3 consists of 15 residues. Looked up from germline, CDR1 is MNHNY and CDR2 is SVGAGI (reference sequence). The CDR3 region is CASSSPGTKTDTQYF. In DNA form, the CDR3 reads TGTGCCAGCAGTTCCCCCGGGACCAAAACAGATACGCAGTATTTT.

The gene calls are TRBV30 and TRBJ2-5; 8 bases align to TRBD2. The junction had 16 bases not matched to a gene; V was cut back by 5 bases and J by 11 bases. The CDR3 loop spans 14 amino acids. The germline gives CDR1 GTSNPN, CDR2 SVGIG (reference sequence). The CDR3 region is CAWSGVAGGREQYF. In nucleotides, the CDR3 is TGTGCCTGGTCCGGAGTTGCGGGAGGACGGGAGCAGTACTTC.

The chain joins TRBV29-1 to TRBJ2-1, with no clear D. Judging by the DNA end, TRBJ2-7 fits better; the J call may be wrong. The CDR3 length is 13 residues. CDR1 and CDR2 from the germline V gene are SQVTM and ANQGSEA. The CDR3 loop is CSVRASSYNEQYF. CDR3 DNA: TGCAGCGTTCGGGCAAGCTCCTACAATGAGCAGTACTTC.

In this sample, this clonotype turned up a few times. The CDR3 DNA sequence: TGTGCCAGCAGTTACGGGACAGGGGCGAATCAGCCCCAGCATTTT. Amino acid sequence: CASSYGTGANQPQHF. This chain joins TRBV6-6 and TRBJ1-5; 10 nucleotides align to TRBD1. The CDR3 runs to 15 residues. CDR1 and CDR2 (germline): MNHNY, SVGAGI (reference sequence). The ends lost 2 bases at V and 4 bases at J; junction bases unmatched: 2.

The gene calls are TRBV7-2 and TRBJ2-1; 11 nucleotides line up with TRBD2. V shed 1 base and J 10 bases; nucleotides not matched to a gene: 9. Per germline, CDR1 SGHTA and CDR2 FQGNSA. The CDR3 spans 16 residues. The CDR3 DNA sequence: TGTGCCAGCAGCTTAGGTGTTAGCGGGAGGGTCGGGGAGCAGTTCTTC. Translating gives CASSLGVSGRVGEQFF.